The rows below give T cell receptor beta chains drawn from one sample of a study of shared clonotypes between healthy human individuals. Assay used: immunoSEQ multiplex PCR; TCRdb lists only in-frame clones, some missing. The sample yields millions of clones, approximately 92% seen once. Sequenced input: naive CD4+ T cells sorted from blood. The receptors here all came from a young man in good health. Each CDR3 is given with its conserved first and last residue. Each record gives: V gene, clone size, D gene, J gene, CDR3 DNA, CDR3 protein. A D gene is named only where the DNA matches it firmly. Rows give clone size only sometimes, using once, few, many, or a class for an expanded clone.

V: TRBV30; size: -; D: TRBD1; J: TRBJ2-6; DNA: TGTGCCTGGAGTGTACTTATGGGGAGACCCGGACAGGGGTCGTCTGGGGCCAACGTCCTGACTTTC; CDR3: CAWSVLMGRPGQGSSGANVLTF
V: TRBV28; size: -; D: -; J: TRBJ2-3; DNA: TGTGCCAGCAGTTCAGGAGACCGGTTCGTAGATACGCAGTATTTT; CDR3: CASSSGDRFVDTQYF
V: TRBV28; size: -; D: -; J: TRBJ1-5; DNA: TGTGCCAGCACTGAAGTAAATCAGCCCCAGCATTTT; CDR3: CASTEVNQPQHF
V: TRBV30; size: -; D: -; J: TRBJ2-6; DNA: TGTGCCTGGAGTCAGGGAACAACTGGGGCCAACGTCCTGACTTTC; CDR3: CAWSQGTTGANVLTF
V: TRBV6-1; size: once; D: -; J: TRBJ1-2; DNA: TGTGCCAGCAGTGCGCGTCCGAGGGCTAACTATGGCTACACCTTC; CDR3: CASSARPRANYGYTF
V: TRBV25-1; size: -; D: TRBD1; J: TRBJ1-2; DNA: TGTGCCAGCAGGGACAGGGTGACCTATGGCTACACCTTC; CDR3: CASRDRVTYGYTF
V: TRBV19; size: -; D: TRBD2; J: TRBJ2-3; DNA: TGTGCCAGTAGGCGGGAGGTCGGAGCAGATACGCAGTATTTT; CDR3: CASRREVGADTQYF
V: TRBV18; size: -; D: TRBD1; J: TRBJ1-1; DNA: TGTGCCAGCTCACCGAAGGGGGCGGCTGAAGCTTTCTTT; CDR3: CASSPKGAAEAFF
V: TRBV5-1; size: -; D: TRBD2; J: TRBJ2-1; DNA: TGCGCCAGCAGCTTAGCGGGGAACTACAATGAGCAGTTCTTC; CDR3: CASSLAGNYNEQFF
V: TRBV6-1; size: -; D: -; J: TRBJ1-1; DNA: TGTGCCAGCAGTGAAATTGGTAACGCTGAAGCTTTCTTT; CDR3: CASSEIGNAEAFF
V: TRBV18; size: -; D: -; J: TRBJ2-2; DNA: TGTGCCAGCTCCTTCGGAATAGGGGCCGGGGAGCTGTTTTTT; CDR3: CASSFGIGAGELFF
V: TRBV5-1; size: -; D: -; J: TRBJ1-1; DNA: TGCGCCAGCAGCTTGGCCACAATTTCGAACACTGAAGCTTTCTTT; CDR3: CASSLATISNTEAFF